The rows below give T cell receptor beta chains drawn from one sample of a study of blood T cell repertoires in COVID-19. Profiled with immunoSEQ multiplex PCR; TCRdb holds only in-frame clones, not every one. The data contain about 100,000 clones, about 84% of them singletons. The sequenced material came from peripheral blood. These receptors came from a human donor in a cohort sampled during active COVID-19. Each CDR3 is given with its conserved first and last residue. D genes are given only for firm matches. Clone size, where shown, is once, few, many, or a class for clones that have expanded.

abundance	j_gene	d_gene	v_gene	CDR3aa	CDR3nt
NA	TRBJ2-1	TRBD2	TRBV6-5	CASSLAGGLGNEQFF	TGTGCCAGCAGTCTAGCGGGGGGCCTCGGCAATGAGCAGTTCTTC
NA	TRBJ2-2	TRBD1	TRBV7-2	CASTFMTGQTGELFF	TGTGCCAGCACCTTTATGACAGGGCAGACCGGGGAGCTGTTTTTT
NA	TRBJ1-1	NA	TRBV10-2	CASSEQGNTEAFF	TGCGCCAGCAGTGAACAGGGGAACACTGAAGCTTTCTTT
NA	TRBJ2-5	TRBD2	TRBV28	CASSLLLAGGETQYF	TGTGCCAGCAGTTTACTTCTAGCGGGGGGCGAGACCCAGTACTTC
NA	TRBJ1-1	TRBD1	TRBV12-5	CASGLGPGQGPNTEAFF	TGTGCTAGTGGTTTGGGGCCGGGACAGGGCCCGAACACTGAAGCTTTCTTT
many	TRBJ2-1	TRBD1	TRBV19	CASSIGQGSYNEQFF	TGTGCCAGTAGTATAGGACAGGGCTCCTACAATGAGCAGTTCTTC
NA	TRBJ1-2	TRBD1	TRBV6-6	CASSDSGQSNYGYTF	TGTGCCAGCAGCGATTCGGGACAGAGCAACTATGGCTACACCTTC
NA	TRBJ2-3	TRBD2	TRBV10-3	CAMGEGLAVDTQYF	TGTGCCATGGGTGAGGGACTAGCGGTAGATACGCAGTATTTT
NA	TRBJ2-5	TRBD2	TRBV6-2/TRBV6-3	CASSRSGVETQYF	TGTGCCAGCAGTAGAAGCGGGGTGGAGACCCAGTACTTC
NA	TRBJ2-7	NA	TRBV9	CASSVEFRGYPQYF	TGTGCCAGCAGCGTAGAATTTCGAGGGTATCCCCAGTACTTC
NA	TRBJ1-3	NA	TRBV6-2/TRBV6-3	CASSGILAGNTIYF	TGTGCCAGCAGTGGTATTTTGGCCGGAAACACCATATATTTT
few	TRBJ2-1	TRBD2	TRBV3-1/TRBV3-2	CASSAGGGNEQFF	TGTGCCAGCAGCGCGGGAGGGGGAAATGAGCAGTTCTTC
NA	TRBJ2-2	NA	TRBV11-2	CASSLVGGGPTGELFF	TGTGCCAGCAGCTTAGTGGGGGGAGGCCCCACCGGGGAGCTGTTTTTT
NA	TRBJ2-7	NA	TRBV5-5	CASSSLRGGDESYEQYF	TGTGCCAGCAGCTCCCTCCGAGGGGGGGACGAGTCCTACGAGCAGTACTTC
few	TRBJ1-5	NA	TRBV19	CAGADNSNQPQHF	TGTGCCGGGGCAGACAATAGCAATCAGCCCCAGCATTTT
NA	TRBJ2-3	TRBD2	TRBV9	CASSVTSGKPTDTQYF	TGTGCCAGCAGCGTAACTAGCGGGAAGCCCACAGATACGCAGTATTTT
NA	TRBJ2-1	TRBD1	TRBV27	CATIDRPGQNYNEQFF	TGTGCCACCATCGATCGCCCGGGACAGAACTACAATGAGCAGTTCTTC
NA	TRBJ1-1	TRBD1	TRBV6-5	CASSFGQGVGTEAFF	TGTGCCAGCAGTTTCGGACAGGGGGTGGGCACTGAAGCTTTCTTT
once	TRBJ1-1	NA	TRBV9	CASSVDPGSTEAFF	TGTGCCAGCAGCGTAGATCCGGGTTCCACTGAAGCTTTCTTT
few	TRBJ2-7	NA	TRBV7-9	CASSLFDEQYF	TGTGCCAGCAGCTTATTCGACGAGCAGTACTTC
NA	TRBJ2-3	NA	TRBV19	CASSKTAVQRGGTQYF	TGTGCCAGTAGTAAGACGGCGGTGCAGAGGGGGGGTACGCAGTATTTT
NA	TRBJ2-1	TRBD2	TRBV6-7	CASRPPPAGGPNNEQFF	TGTGCCAGCCGCCCCCCCCCAGCGGGAGGGCCTAACAATGAGCAGTTCTTC
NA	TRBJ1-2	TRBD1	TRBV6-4	CASSGVFRRSGGNGYTF	TGTGCCAGCAGTGGCGTTTTCCGACGATCAGGGGGTAATGGCTACACCTTC
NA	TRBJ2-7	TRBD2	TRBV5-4	CASSPGLAGAYEQYF	TGTGCCAGCAGCCCTGGACTAGCGGGAGCCTACGAGCAGTACTTC
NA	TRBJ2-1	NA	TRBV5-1	CASSPEAANSYNEQFF	TGCGCCAGCAGCCCCGAGGCAGCGAATTCCTACAATGAGCAGTTCTTC
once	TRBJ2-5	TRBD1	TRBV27	CASSPTGEMKTQYF	TGTGCCAGCAGTCCAACAGGGGAAATGAAGACCCAGTACTTC